This is a list of T cell receptor beta chains from one sample in a study of blood T cells in healthy people across ages. TCRdb reprocessed the 5' RACE reads via MiXCR and lists one record per CDR3 protein. The sample lists hundreds of thousands of distinct CDR3 sequences, 24% occurring once. The data also belong to a second study, concerning T cells of mothers and their children.

Sequencing was performed on blood. The receptors shown here come from a boy aged 10-17 years in good health. Each CDR3 is given with its conserved first and last residue. D genes are given only for firm matches. Clone sizes are given selectively: once, few, many, or a class where the clone is expanded.

v_gene,j_gene,abundance,d_gene,CDR3aa,CDR3nt
TRBV7-2,TRBJ1-4,few,TRBD1,CASSTTGTGNEKLFF,TGTGCCAGCAGCACTACCGGGACAGGGAATGAAAAACTGTTTTTT
TRBV30,TRBJ2-5,NA,NA,CAWTHGLLGEETQYF,TGTGCCTGGACCCATGGTCTTTTAGGGGAAGAGACCCAGTACTTC
TRBV5-1,TRBJ2-1,few,TRBD1,CASRDSNYNEQFF,TGCGCCAGCCGGGACAGCAACTACAATGAGCAGTTCTTC
TRBV6-5,TRBJ2-1,few,TRBD1,CASSYAVPGTGYGNEQFF,TGTGCCAGCAGTTACGCAGTTCCCGGGACAGGGTATGGCAATGAGCAGTTCTTC
TRBV9,TRBJ1-5,NA,NA,CASSGGGGFSQPQHF,TGTGCCAGCAGCGGAGGTGGGGGATTCAGTCAGCCCCAGCATTTT
TRBV19,TRBJ2-5,NA,TRBD2,CASSKNSGTSGETQYF,TGTGCCAGTAGTAAAAACTCCGGGACTAGCGGAGAGACCCAGTACTTC
TRBV7-9,TRBJ2-7,few,NA,CASSLRPALEQYF,TGTGCCAGCAGCCTCCGGCCCGCCCTCGAGCAGTACTTC
TRBV20-1,TRBJ2-7,NA,TRBD1,CSAAQGISDEQYF,TGCAGTGCCGCACAGGGGATTAGCGACGAGCAGTACTTC
TRBV27,TRBJ2-1,NA,NA,CASSWSTAFSYNEQFF,TGTGCCAGCAGTTGGTCCACAGCTTTCTCCTACAATGAGCAGTTCTTC
TRBV28,TRBJ2-7,few,TRBD1,CASSDWDSSYEQYF,TGTGCCAGCAGTGACTGGGACAGCTCCTACGAGCAGTACTTC
TRBV11-1,TRBJ1-4,NA,TRBD1,CASSFKASTGGITGPEKLFF,TGTGCCAGCAGCTTTAAGGCCTCGACAGGGGGAATAACTGGCCCGGAAAAACTGTTTTTT
TRBV7-8,TRBJ2-7,few,NA,CASSFGPSRPSSAYEQYF,TGTGCCAGCAGCTTCGGCCCCAGCCGACCCAGTAGCGCCTACGAGCAGTACTTC
TRBV2,TRBJ2-2,few,TRBD1,CASRPQGPGELFF,TGTGCCAGCAGACCACAGGGGCCTGGGGAGCTGTTTTTT
TRBV12-3/TRBV12-4,TRBJ1-1,NA,NA,CASSLTRDQNTEAFF,TGTGCCAGCAGTTTAACCAGGGATCAAAACACTGAAGCTTTCTTT
TRBV7-9,TRBJ2-5,few,TRBD2,CASSLATGGTGETQYF,TGTGCCAGCAGCTTAGCCACGGGGGGGACTGGAGAGACCCAGTACTTC
TRBV20-1,TRBJ2-3,few,TRBD2,CSARDLGGRGDTQYF,TGCAGTGCTAGAGATCTCGGCGGGAGAGGGGATACGCAGTATTTT
TRBV3-1,TRBJ1-2,NA,TRBD1,CASSLSSGQGDGYTF,TGTGCCAGCAGCCTATCATCGGGACAGGGGGATGGCTACACCTTC
TRBV28,TRBJ2-5,few,NA,CASSSSRWGAEETQYF,TGTGCCAGCAGTTCTAGCCGATGGGGGGCAGAAGAGACCCAGTACTTC
TRBV19,TRBJ2-1,once,NA,CASSMGTPSGEQFF,TGTGCCAGTAGTATGGGGACCCCGTCGGGTGAGCAGTTCTTC
TRBV4-2,TRBJ2-3,once,NA,CASSQEMQADTQYF,TGTGCCAGCAGCCAAGAGATGCAGGCAGATACGCAGTATTTT
TRBV4-1,TRBJ2-5,many,NA,CASSSRRTQYF,TGCGCCAGCAGCTCGCGGCGGACCCAGTACTTC